This TCR beta chain stems from a study of graft-versus-host responses after intestinal transplantation. Looking at the study overall: Every recipient had anti-thymocyte globulin induction and about three years of tacrolimus plus steroids.

Using immunoSEQ multiplex PCR, the repertoire was profiled, and TCRdb retains in-frame clones only, with some absent. The data hold over 60,000 clones, with 75% to 90% observed a single time. Trimming removed 6 bases at V and 5 bases at J, with 11 bases between. The CDR3 consists of 12 residues. The germline V gene encodes CDR1 MDHEN and CDR2 SYDVKM. Investigators treated the graft tissue so that it released intraepithelial and lamina propria lymphocytes. This sample comprised ileum tissue, obtained 350 to 400 days after transplant. This receptor was obtained from a human patient who received an intestinal transplant, so some T cells may come from the graft donor. The rearrangement joins TRBV28 to TRBJ2-7, with unresolved D. The CDR3 spells CASRPDPNEQYF. The DNA of the CDR3 is TGTGCCAGCAGGCCCGACCCAAACGAGCAGTACTTC.